This TCR beta chain comes out of a study of blood T cell repertoires in COVID-19. Study overall: Specimens from acute and convalescent COVID-19 originated in the United States, Italy and Spain.

Trimming removed 2 bases from V and 1 base from J, with 17 bases in between. Germline V gene lookup returns CDR1 PRHDT and CDR2 FYEKMQ (reference sequence). The CDR3 sequence is 17 residues long. Study processing details: Reference gene primer amplification yielded estimated nucleated cell counts. Data came from immunoSEQ multiplex PCR; TCRdb stores just in-frame clones and leaves some out. V and J calls and clone size are given by that table; D and trimming were obtained from the DNA. The sample contains more than 350,000 clones, just under 90% of which appear only once. This chain joins TRBV13 and TRBJ1-1; D call uncertain. The TCR originated in a woman aged 45-65 years who had recovered from COVID-19. Sequencing input: PBMCs or T cells enriched from blood (not recorded which). The CDR3 spells CASSLFGLLRKNTEAFF. The CDR3 DNA sequence: TGTGCCAGCAGCTTATTTGGGTTGTTGCGGAAGAACACTGAAGCTTTCTTT.